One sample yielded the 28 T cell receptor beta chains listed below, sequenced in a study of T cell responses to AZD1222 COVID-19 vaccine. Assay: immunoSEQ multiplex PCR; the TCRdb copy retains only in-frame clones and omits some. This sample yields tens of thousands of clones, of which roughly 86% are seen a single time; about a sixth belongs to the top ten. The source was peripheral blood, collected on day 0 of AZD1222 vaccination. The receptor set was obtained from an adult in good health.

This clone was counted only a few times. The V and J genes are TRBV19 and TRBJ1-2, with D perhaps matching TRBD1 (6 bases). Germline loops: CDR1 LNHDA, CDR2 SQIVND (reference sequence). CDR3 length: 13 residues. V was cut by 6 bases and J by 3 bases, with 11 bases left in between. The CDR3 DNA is TGTGCCAGTAGCCCGAGGGGGTACTATGGCTACACCTTC. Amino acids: CASSPRGYYGYTF.

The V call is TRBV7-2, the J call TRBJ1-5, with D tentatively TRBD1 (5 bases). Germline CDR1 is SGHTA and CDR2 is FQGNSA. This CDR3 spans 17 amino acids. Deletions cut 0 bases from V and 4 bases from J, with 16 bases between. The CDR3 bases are TGTGCCAGCAGCTTAGCGCACGACGGGGGAGCGAATCAGCCCCAGCATTTT. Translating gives CASSLAHDGGANQPQHF.

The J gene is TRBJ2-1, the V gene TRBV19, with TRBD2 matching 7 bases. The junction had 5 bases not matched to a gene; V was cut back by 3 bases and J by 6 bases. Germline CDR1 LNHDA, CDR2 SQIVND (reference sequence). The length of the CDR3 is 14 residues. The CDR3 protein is CASSISGRSNEQFF. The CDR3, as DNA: TGTGCCAGTAGTATCTCCGGGAGGAGCAATGAGCAGTTCTTC.

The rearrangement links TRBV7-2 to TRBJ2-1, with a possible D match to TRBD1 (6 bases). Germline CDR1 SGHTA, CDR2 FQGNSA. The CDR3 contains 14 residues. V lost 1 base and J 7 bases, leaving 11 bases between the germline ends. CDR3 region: CASSLDGRGNEQFF. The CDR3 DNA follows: TGTGCCAGCAGCTTAGATGGCAGGGGTAATGAGCAGTTCTTC.

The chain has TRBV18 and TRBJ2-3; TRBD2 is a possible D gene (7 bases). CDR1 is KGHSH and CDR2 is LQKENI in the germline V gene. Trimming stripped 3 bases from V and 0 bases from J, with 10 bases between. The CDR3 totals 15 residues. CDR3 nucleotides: TGTGCCAGCTCACCGGCGGGGGCAAGCACAGATACGCAGTATTTT. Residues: CASSPAGASTDTQYF.

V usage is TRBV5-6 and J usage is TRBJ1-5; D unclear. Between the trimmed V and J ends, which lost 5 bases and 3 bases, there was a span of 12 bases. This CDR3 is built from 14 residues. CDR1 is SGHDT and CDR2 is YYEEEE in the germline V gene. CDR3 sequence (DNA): TGTGCCAGCAGTTTCGGGAGGGTCAATCAGCCCCAGCATTTT. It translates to CASSFGRVNQPQHF.

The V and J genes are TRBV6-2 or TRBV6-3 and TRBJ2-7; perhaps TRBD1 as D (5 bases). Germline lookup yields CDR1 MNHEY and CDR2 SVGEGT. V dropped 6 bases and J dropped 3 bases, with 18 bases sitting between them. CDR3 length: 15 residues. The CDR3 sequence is CASSSRVSGNYEQYF. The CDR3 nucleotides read TGTGCCAGCAGCTCCAGGGTATCCGGAAACTACGAGCAGTACTTC.

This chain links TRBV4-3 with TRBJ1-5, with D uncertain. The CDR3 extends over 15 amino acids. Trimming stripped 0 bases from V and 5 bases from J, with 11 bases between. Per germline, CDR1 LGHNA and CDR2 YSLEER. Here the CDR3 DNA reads TGCGCCAGCAGCCAAGAACAAGGGAGGGATCAGCCCCAGCATTTT. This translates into CASSQEQGRDQPQHF.

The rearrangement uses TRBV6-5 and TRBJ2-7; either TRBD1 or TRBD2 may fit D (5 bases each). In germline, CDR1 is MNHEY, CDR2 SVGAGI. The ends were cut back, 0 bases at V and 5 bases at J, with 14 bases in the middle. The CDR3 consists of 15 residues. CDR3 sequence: CASSYSWGYVNEQYF. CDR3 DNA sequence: TGTGCCAGCAGTTACTCTTGGGGGTATGTGAACGAGCAGTACTTC.

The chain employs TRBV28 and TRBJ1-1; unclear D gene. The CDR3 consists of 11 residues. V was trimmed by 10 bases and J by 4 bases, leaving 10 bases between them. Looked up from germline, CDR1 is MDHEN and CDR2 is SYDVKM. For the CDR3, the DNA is TGTGCCACCCCTGGGATCACTGAAGCTTTCTTT. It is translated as CATPGITEAFF.

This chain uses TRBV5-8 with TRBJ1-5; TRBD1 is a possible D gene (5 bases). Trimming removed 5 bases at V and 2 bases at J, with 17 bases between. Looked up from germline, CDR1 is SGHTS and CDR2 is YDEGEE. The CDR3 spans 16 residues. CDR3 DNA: TGTGCCAGCAGGCAGGGTTTCGATCTTGGCAATCAGCCCCAGCATTTT. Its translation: CASRQGFDLGNQPQHF. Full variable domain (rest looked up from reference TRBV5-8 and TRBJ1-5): EAGVTQSPTHLIKTRGQQATLRCSPISGHTSVYWYQQALGLGLQFLLWYDEGEERNRGNFPPRFSGRQFPNYSSELNVNALELEDSALYLCASRQGFDLGNQPQHFGDGTRLSIL.

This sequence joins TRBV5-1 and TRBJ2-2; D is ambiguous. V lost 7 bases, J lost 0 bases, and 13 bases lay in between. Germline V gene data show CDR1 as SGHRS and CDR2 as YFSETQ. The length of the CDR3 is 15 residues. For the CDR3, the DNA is TGCGCCAGCCAGTCGGACGGCGCGAACACCGGGGAGCTGTTTTTT. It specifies CASQSDGANTGELFF.

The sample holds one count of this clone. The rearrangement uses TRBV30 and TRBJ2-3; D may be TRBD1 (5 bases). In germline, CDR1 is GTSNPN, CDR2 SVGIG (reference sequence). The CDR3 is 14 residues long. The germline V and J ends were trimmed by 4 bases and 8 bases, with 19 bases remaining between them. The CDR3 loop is CAWKWQGNFGTQYF. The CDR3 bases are TGTGCCTGGAAGTGGCAGGGTAATTTCGGTACGCAGTATTTT.

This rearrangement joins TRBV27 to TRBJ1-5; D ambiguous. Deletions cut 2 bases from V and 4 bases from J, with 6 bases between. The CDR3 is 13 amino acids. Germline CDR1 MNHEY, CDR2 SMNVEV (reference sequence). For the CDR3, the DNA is TGTGCCAGCAGTTTAAGATCAAATCAGCCCCAGCATTTT. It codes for CASSLRSNQPQHF.

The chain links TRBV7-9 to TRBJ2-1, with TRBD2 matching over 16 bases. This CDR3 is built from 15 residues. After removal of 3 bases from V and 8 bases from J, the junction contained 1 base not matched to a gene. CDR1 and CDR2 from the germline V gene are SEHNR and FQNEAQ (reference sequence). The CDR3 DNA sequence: TGTGCCAGCAGCTTGGGGACTAGCGGGAGGGATGAGCAGTTCTTC. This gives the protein CASSLGTSGRDEQFF. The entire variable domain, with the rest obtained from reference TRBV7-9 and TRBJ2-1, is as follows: DTGVSQNPRHKITKRGQNVTFRCDPISEHNRLYWYRQTLGQGPEFLTYFQNEAQLEKSRLLSDRFSAERPKGSFSTLEIQRTEQGDSAMYLCASSLGTSGRDEQFFGPGTRLTVL.

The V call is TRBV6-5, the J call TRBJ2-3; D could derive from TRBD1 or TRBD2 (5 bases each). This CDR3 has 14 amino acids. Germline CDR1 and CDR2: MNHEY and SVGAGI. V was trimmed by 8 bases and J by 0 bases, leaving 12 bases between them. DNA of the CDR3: TGTGCCAGCGCGAACCGGGACAGCACAGATACGCAGTATTTT. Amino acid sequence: CASANRDSTDTQYF.

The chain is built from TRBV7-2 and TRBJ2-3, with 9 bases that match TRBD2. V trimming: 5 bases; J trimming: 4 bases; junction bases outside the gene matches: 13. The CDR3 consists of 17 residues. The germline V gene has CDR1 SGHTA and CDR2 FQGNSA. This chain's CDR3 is CASSRQDSGSSADTQYF. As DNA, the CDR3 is TGTGCCAGCAGCCGCCAGGATAGCGGGAGTAGTGCAGATACGCAGTATTTT. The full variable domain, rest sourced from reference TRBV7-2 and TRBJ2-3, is GAGVSQSPSNKVTEKGKDVELRCDPISGHTALYWYRQSLGQGLEFLIYFQGNSAPDKSGLPSDRFSAERTGGSVSTLTIQRTQQEDSAVYLCASSRQDSGSSADTQYFGPGTRLTVL.

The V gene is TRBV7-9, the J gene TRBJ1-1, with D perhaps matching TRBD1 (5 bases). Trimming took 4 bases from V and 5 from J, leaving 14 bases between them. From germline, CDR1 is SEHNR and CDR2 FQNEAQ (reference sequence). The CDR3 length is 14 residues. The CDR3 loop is CASSYRDRGTEAFF. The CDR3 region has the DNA TGTGCCAGCAGCTACCGGGACCGAGGAACTGAAGCTTTCTTT.

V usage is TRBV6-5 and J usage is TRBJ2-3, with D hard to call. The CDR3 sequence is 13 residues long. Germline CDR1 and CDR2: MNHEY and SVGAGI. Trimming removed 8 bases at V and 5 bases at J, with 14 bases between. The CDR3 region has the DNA TGTGCCAGCGGTATAGGACCTCAAGATACGCAGTATTTT. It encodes CASGIGPQDTQYF.

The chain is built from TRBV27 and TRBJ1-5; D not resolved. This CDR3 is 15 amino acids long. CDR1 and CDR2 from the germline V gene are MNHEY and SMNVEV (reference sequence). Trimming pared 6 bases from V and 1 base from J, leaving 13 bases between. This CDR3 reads CASRREAVSNQPQHF. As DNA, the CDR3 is TGTGCCAGCAGGAGGGAGGCTGTGAGCAATCAGCCCCAGCATTTT.

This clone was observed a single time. CDR3 sequence (DNA): TGTGCCAGCAGCTACCATCCCCGGGACCCACTTAACTATGGCTACACCTTC. Protein: CASSYHPRDPLNYGYTF. The genes are TRBV7-3 and TRBJ1-2; tentatively, D is TRBD1 (5 bases). Per the germline V gene, CDR1 is SGHTA and CDR2 is FQGTGA. Trimming shortened V by 4 bases and J by 1 base, and 19 bases separated the two germline ends. CDR3 length: 17 residues.

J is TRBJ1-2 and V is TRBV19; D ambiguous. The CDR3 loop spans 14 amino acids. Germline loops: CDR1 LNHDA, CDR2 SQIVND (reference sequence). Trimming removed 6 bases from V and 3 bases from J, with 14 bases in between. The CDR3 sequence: CASSLDGAYYGYTF. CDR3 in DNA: TGTGCCAGTAGCCTCGACGGAGCATACTATGGCTACACCTTC.

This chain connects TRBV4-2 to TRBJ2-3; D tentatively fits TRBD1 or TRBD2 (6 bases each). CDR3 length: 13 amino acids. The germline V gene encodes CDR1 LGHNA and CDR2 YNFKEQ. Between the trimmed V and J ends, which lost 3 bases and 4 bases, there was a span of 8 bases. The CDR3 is CASSQGGPDTQYF. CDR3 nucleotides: TGTGCCAGCAGCCAGGGGGGCCCAGATACGCAGTATTTT.

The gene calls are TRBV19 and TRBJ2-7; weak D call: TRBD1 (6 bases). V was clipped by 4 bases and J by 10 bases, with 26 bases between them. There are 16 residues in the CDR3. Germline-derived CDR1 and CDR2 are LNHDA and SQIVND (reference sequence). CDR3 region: CASSNTGTNSVLNQYF. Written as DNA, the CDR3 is TGTGCCAGTAGTAATACCGGGACAAACTCAGTCCTAAATCAGTACTTC.

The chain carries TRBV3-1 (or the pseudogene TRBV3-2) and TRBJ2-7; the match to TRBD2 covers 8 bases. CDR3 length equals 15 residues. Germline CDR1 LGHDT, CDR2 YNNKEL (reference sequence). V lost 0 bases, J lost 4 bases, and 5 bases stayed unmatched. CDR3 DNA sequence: TGTGCCAGCAGCCAAGATCCCGGCGGGAGGTACGAGCAGTACTTC. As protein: CASSQDPGGRYEQYF.

The DNA for the CDR3 is TGTGCCAGCAGCGTAGACAGGGTGGGCGAGCAGTACTTC. Its translation: CASSVDRVGEQYF. This chain connects TRBV9 to TRBJ2-7; weak D call: TRBD1 (6 bases). The germline CDR1 and CDR2 sequences are SGDLS and YYNGEE. The CDR3 totals 13 residues. The V gene lost 0 bases and the J gene lost 6 bases, with 10 bases spanning the gap.

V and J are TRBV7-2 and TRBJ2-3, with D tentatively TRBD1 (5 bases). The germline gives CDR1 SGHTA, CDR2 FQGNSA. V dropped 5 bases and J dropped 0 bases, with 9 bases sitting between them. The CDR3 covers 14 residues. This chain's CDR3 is CASSVDSSTDTQYF. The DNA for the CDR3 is TGTGCCAGCAGCGTTGACAGTAGCACAGATACGCAGTATTTT.

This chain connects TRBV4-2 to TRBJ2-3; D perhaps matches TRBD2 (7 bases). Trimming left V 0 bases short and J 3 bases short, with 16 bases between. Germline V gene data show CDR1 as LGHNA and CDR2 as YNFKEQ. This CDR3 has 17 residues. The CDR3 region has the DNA TGTGCCAGCAGCCAAGATCCGATAGGGGGGGGTACAGATACGCAGTATTTT. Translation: CASSQDPIGGGTDTQYF.